This T cell receptor (beta chain) originates from a study of blood T cell repertoires in COVID-19. TCRdb keeps only in-frame clones here, not all; method: immunoSEQ multiplex PCR. Found here are some 400,000 clones, over 65% of them singletons; the top ten hold approximately 1%. This CDR3 has 15 amino acids. Germline V gene sequence: CDR1 WNHNN, CDR2 SYGVQD (reference sequence). V dropped 3 bases and J dropped 10 bases, with 19 bases sitting between them. The TCR originated in a human donor with acute or convalescent COVID-19. The donor label of this sample is uncertain. The specimen sequenced was peripheral blood. The chain employs TRBV10-1 and TRBJ2-1; D may be TRBD2 (7 bases). CDR3 nucleotides: TGCGCCAGCAGTGATGTAGTGGGGGGGCCGGGAGAGCAGTTCTTC. This sequence encodes CASSDVVGGPGEQFF.